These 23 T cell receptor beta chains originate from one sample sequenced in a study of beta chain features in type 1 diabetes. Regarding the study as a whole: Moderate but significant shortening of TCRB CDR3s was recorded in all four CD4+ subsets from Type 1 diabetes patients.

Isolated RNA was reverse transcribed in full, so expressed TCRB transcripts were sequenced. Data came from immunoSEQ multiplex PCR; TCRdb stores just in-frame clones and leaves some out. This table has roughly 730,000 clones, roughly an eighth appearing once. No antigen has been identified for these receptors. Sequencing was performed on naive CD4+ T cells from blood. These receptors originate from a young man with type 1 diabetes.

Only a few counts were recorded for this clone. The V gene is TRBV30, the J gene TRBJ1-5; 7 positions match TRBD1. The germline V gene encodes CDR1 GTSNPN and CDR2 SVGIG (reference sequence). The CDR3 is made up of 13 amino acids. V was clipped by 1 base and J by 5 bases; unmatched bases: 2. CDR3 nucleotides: TGTGCCTGGAGTGGGGACAGCTATCAGCCCCAGCATTTT. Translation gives CAWSGDSYQPQHF.

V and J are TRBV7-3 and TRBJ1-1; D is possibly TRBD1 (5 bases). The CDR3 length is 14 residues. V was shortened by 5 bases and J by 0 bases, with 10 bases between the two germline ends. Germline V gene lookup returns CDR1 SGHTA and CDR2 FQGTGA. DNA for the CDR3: TGTGCCAGCAGCCGTGACAGAATGAACACTGAAGCTTTCTTT. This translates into CASSRDRMNTEAFF.

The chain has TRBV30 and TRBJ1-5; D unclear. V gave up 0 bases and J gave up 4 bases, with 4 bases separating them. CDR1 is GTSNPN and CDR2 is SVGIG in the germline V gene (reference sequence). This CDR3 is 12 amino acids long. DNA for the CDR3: TGTGCCTGGAGTGTACAGAATCAGCCCCAGCATTTT. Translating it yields CAWSVQNQPQHF.

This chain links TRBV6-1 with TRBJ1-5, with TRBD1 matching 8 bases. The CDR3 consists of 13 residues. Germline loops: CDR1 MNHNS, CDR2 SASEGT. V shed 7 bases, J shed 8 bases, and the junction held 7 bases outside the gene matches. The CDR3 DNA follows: TGTGCCAGCACTACGACAGGGGTTGAGCCCCAGCATTTT. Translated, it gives CASTTTGVEPQHF.

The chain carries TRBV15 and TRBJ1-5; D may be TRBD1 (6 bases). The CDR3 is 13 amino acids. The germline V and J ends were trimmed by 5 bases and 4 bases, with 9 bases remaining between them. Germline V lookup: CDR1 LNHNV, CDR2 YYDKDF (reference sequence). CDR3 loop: CATSGGQNQPQHF. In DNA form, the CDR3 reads TGTGCCACCAGCGGTGGACAGAATCAGCCCCAGCATTTT.

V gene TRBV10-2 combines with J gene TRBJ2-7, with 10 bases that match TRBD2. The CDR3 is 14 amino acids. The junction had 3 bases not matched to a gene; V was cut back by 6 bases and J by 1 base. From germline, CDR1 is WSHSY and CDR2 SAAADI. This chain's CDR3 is CASRLAGTSYEQYF. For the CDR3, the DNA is TGCGCCAGCAGACTAGCGGGGACTTCCTACGAGCAGTACTTC.

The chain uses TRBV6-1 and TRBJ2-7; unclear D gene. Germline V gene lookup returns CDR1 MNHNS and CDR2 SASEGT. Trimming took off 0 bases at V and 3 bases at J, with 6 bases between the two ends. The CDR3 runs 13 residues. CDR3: CASSEALHYEQYF. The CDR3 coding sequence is TGTGCCAGCAGTGAAGCCCTCCACTACGAGCAGTACTTC.

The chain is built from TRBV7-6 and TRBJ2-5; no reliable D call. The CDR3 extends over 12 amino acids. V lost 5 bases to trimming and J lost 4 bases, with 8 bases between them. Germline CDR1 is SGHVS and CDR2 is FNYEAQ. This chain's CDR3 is CASSRTLETQYF. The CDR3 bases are TGTGCCAGCAGCCGAACGCTAGAGACCCAGTACTTC.

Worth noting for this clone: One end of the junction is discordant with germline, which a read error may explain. The CDR3 sequence is CASSNGRQEETQYF. CDR3 coding DNA: TGTGCTAGCAGCAATGGGCGACAGGAAGAGACCCAGTACTTC. J is TRBJ2-5 and V is TRBV7-7; TRBD1 might be the D (6 bases). The CDR3 sequence is 14 residues long. The V gene's germline CDR1 is SSHAT and CDR2 FNYEAQ (reference sequence).

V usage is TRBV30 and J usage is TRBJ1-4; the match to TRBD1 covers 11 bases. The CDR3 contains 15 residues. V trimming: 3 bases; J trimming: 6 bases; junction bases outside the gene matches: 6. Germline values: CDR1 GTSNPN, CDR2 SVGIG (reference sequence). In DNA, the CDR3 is TGTGCCTGGAGGATGGACAGGGGGCCTGATGAAAAACTGTTTTTT. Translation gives CAWRMDRGPDEKLFF.

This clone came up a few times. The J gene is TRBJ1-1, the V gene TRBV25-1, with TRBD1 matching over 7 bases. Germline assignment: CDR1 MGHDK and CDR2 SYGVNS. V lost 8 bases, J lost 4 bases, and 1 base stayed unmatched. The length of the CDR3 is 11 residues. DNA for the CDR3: TGTGCCAGCCGGGACAGCACTGAAGCTTTCTTT. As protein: CASRDSTEAFF.

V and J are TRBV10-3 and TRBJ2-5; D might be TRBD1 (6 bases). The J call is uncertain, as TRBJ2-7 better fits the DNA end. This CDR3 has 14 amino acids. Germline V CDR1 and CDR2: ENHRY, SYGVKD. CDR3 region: CAISELRTGREQYF. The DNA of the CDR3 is TGTGCCATCAGTGAGTTGCGCACAGGGCGCGAGCAGTACTTC.

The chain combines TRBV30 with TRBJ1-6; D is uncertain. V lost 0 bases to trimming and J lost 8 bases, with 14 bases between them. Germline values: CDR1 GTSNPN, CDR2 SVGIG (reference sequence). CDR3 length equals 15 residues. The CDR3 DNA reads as TGTGCCTGGAGTGTACTGGCATCCCCGGATTCACCCCTCCACTTT. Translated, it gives CAWSVLASPDSPLHF.

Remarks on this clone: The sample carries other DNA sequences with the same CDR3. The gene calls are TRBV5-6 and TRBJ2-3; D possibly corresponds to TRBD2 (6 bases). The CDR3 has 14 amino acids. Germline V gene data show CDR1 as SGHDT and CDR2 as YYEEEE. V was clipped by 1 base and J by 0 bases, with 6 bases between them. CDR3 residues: CASSLRGSTDTQYF. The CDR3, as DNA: TGTGCCAGCAGCTTGCGGGGGAGCACAGATACGCAGTATTTT.

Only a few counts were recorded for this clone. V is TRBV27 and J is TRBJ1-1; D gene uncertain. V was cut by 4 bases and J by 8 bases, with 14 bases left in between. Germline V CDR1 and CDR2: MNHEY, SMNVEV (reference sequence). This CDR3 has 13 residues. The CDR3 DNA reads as TGTGCCAGCAGTTCTGGGAATAGGCGGGAAGCTTTCTTT. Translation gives CASSSGNRREAFF.

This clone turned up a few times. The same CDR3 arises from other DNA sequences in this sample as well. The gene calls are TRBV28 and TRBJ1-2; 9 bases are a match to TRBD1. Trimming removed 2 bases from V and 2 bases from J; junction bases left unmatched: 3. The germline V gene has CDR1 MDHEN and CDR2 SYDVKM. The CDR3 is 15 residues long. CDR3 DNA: TGTGCCAGCAGTTTACCGACAGGGGGAAACTATGGCTACACCTTC. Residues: CASSLPTGGNYGYTF.

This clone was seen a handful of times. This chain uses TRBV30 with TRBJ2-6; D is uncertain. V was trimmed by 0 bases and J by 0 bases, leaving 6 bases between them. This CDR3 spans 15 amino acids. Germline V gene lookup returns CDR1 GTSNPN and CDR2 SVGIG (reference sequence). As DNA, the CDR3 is TGTGCCTGGAGTGTACTCCTCTCTGGGGCCAACGTCCTGACTTTC. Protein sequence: CAWSVLLSGANVLTF. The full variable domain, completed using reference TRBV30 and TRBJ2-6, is SQTIHQWPATLVQPVGSPLSLECTVEGTSNPNLYWYRQAAGRGLQLLFYSVGIGQISSEVPQNLSASRPQDRQFILSSKKLLLSDSGFYLCAWSVLLSGANVLTFGAGSRLTVL.

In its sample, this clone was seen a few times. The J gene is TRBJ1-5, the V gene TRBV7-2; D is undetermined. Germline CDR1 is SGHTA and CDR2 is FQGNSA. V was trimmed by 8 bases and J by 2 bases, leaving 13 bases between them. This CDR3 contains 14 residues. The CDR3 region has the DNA TGTGCCAGCCGATTGTTGGTGGGCAATCAGCCCCAGCATTTT. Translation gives CASRLLVGNQPQHF.

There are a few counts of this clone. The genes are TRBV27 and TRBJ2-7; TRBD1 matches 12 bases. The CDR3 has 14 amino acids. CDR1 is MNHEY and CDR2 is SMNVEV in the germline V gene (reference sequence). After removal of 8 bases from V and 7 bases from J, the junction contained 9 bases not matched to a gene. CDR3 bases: TGTGCCAGCGGACCGGGACAGGGGGCGCGGGAGCAGTACTTC. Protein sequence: CASGPGQGAREQYF.

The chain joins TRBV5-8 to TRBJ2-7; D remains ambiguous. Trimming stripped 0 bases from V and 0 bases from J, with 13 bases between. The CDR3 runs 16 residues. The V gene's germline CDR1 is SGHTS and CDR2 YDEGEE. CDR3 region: CASSLANLRSSYEQYF. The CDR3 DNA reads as TGTGCCAGCAGCTTGGCCAATTTGCGGAGCTCCTACGAGCAGTACTTC.

The CDR3 is CASSPGVGMDTGELFF. CDR3 coding DNA: TGTGCCAGCAGTCCGGGCGTGGGCATGGACACCGGGGAGCTGTTTTTT. This chain joins TRBV2 and TRBJ2-2; no reliable D call. The CDR3 runs to 16 residues. The germline gives CDR1 SNHLY, CDR2 FYNNEI. The ends were cut back, 5 bases at V and 3 bases at J, with 16 bases in the middle.

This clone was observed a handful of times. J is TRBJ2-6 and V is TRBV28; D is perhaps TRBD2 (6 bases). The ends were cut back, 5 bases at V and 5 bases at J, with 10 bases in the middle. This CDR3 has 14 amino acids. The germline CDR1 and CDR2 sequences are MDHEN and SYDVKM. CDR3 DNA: TGTGCCAGCAGTAGGGGAGGCTGGGCCAACGTCCTGACTTTC. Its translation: CASSRGGWANVLTF. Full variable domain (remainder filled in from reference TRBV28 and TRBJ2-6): DVKVTQSSRYLVKRTGEKVFLECVQDMDHENMFWYRQDPGLGLRLIYFSYDVKMKEKGDIPEGYSVSREKKERFSLILESASTNQTSMYLCASSRGGWANVLTFGAGSRLTVL.

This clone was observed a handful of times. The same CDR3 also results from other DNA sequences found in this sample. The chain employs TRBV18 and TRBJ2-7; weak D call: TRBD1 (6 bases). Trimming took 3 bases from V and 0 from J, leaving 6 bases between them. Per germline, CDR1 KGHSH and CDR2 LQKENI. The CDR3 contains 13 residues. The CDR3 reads CASSPDSSYEQYF. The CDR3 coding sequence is TGTGCCAGCTCACCGGACAGCTCCTACGAGCAGTACTTC.